The 17 T cell receptor beta chains in this list originate from one sample, sequenced in a study of shared clonotypes between healthy human individuals (dated by TCRdb to 2018 to 2021). Library generation was performed with the immunoSEQ multiplex PCR assay. What TCRdb holds here is the immuneACCESS table cut down to in-frame rearrangements. Part of the clones is not present; checked against another copy, under half of the missing clones reflect an unresolved V gene, and the others are unexplained. The sample table contains more than 2 million clones; only one count was recorded for roughly 95% of them. The ten largest clones add up to roughly 0.13% of the sample. Sequenced input: naive CD4+ T cells sorted from blood. Per the publication, the cell subset or site label means: CD45RA+ positively selected. All receptors come from a man between 18 and 35 years old in good health.

V gene TRBV18 combines with J gene TRBJ1-4, with D unclear. The CDR3 spans 15 residues. The V end lost 3 bases, the J end lost 1 base, and 9 bases lay between the germline ends. The germline gives CDR1 KGHSH, CDR2 LQKENI. As DNA, the CDR3 is TGTGCCAGCTCACCGGTCGGTGGAACTAATGAAAAACTGTTTTTT. This translates into CASSPVGGTNEKLFF.

This chain links TRBV9 with TRBJ2-5, with D perhaps matching TRBD1 (5 bases). The CDR3 totals 14 residues. V lost 4 bases and J lost 4, with 14 bases in between. The germline gives CDR1 SGDLS, CDR2 YYNGEE. The CDR3 loop is CASSPQGNGETQYF. The CDR3 DNA follows: TGTGCCAGCAGCCCCCAGGGTAATGGAGAGACCCAGTACTTC.

The genes are TRBV28 and TRBJ1-6, with TRBD1 as a possible D gene (6 bases). Looked up from germline, CDR1 is MDHEN and CDR2 is SYDVKM. Trimming took off 6 bases at V and 0 bases at J, with 15 bases between the two ends. CDR3 length: 17 residues. CDR3 protein: CASRGPTGSSYNSPLHF. DNA for the CDR3: TGTGCCAGCAGGGGGCCCACAGGGAGCTCCTATAATTCACCCCTCCACTTT. The whole variable domain, filled in from reference TRBV28 and TRBJ1-6, reads DVKVTQSSRYLVKRTGEKVFLECVQDMDHENMFWYRQDPGLGLRLIYFSYDVKMKEKGDIPEGYSVSREKKERFSLILESASTNQTSMYLCASRGPTGSSYNSPLHFGNGTRLTVT.

This sequence joins TRBV6-1 and TRBJ1-1; D may be TRBD1 (5 bases). The V gene lost 3 bases and the J gene lost 5 bases, with 10 bases spanning the gap. The CDR3 has 13 residues. Germline V lookup: CDR1 MNHNS, CDR2 SASEGT. The CDR3 region has the DNA TGTGCCAGCAGTGACCCCCGGGGGACTGAAGCTTTCTTT. Encoded protein: CASSDPRGTEAFF.

To note about this clone: Other nucleotide sequences from this sample produce the same CDR3. The V gene is TRBV5-1, the J gene TRBJ2-3, with D perhaps TRBD2 (5 bases). The CDR3 is 16 residues long. Germline loops: CDR1 SGHRS, CDR2 YFSETQ. The V and J ends lost 0 bases and 1 base respectively, with 12 bases between them. The DNA for the CDR3 is TGCGCCAGCAGCTTGGGCCCAGCGGCGGGCACAGATACGCAGTATTTT. It encodes CASSLGPAAGTDTQYF.

The chain couples TRBV7-9 to TRBJ1-2; tentative D call: TRBD1 (6 bases). Germline V gives CDR1 SEHNR, CDR2 FQNEAQ (reference sequence). The germline V and J ends were trimmed by 5 bases and 7 bases, with 20 bases remaining between them. This CDR3 has 15 amino acids. This chain's CDR3 is CASSPRFDRSLGYTF. Here the CDR3 DNA reads TGTGCCAGCAGCCCACGATTCGACAGGTCCCTTGGCTACACCTTC.

The chain couples TRBV19 to TRBJ1-1, with D possibly matching TRBD1 (5 bases). The CDR3 extends over 14 amino acids. V dropped 6 bases and J dropped 3 bases, with 14 bases sitting between them. CDR1 is LNHDA and CDR2 is SQIVND in the germline V gene (reference sequence). The CDR3 region has the DNA TGTGCCAGTAGCCCTTGGGACCATTACACTGAAGCTTTCTTT. Encoded protein: CASSPWDHYTEAFF.

This chain connects TRBV10-3 to TRBJ1-1, with D perhaps matching TRBD1 (6 bases). Trimming stripped 10 bases from V and 1 base from J, with 13 bases between. This CDR3 has 13 amino acids. Germline CDR1 ENHRY, CDR2 SYGVKD. This chain's CDR3 is CASTGTTNTEAFF. In DNA form, the CDR3 reads TGTGCCAGTACAGGGACTACGAACACTGAAGCTTTCTTT.

The rearrangement joins TRBV4-1 to TRBJ1-5, with unresolved D. From germline, CDR1 is MGHRA and CDR2 YSYEKL. The CDR3 is made up of 15 amino acids. Trimming removed 1 base at V and 4 bases at J, with 11 bases between. CDR3 nucleotides: TGCGCCAGCAGCCAAGGGAGGACTGAAAATCAGCCCCAGCATTTT. Encoded protein: CASSQGRTENQPQHF.

A single count supports this clone. The rearrangement links TRBV27 to TRBJ2-7, with D perhaps TRBD1 (6 bases). This CDR3 contains 14 residues. Germline V gene sequence: CDR1 MNHEY, CDR2 SMNVEV (reference sequence). V was pared by 2 bases and J by 4 bases, with 12 bases between. CDR3: CASSLNLGAYEQYF. The CDR3 region has the DNA TGTGCCAGCAGTTTAAATCTGGGGGCATACGAGCAGTACTTC.

The chain is built from TRBV5-6 and TRBJ1-4; no definite D call. Per germline, CDR1 SGHDT and CDR2 YYEEEE. The V gene lost 5 bases and the J gene lost 0 bases, with 11 bases spanning the gap. The CDR3 length is 15 residues. The CDR3: CASRDQTATNEKLFF. CDR3 nucleotides: TGTGCCAGCAGGGACCAGACTGCAACTAATGAAAAACTGTTTTTT. The variable domain in full, with the rest retrieved from reference TRBV5-6 and TRBJ1-4, is DAGVTQSPTHLIKTRGQQVTLRCSPKSGHDTVSWYQQALGQGPQFIFQYYEEEERQRGNFPDRFSGHQFPNYSSELNVNALLLGDSALYLCASRDQTATNEKLFFGSGTQLSVL.

A few counts support this clone. This sample also contains other DNA sequences that code for the same CDR3. The chain is built from TRBV2 and TRBJ1-2, with TRBD1 as a possible D gene (5 bases). V lost 6 bases to trimming and J lost 2 bases, with 7 bases between them. CDR3 length equals 12 residues. Germline assignment: CDR1 SNHLY and CDR2 FYNNEI. The CDR3 DNA reads TGTGCCAGCAGGGGGCAGAACTATGGCTACACCTTC. This gives the protein CASRGQNYGYTF.

V gene TRBV11-2 combines with J gene TRBJ1-4; a possible D gene is TRBD1 (5 bases). This CDR3 region has 15 residues. CDR1 is SGHAT and CDR2 is FQNNGV in the germline V gene. Trimming took off 1 base at V and 8 bases at J, with 14 bases between the two ends. In nucleotides, the CDR3 is TGTGCCAGCAGCTTAGGGGGAACATCAGGGGAAAAACTGTTTTTT. Encoded protein: CASSLGGTSGEKLFF.

The chain joins TRBV9 to TRBJ2-2; D gene uncertain. Trimming took 6 bases from V and 6 from J, leaving 9 bases between them. CDR3 length equals 12 residues. CDR1 is SGDLS and CDR2 is YYNGEE in the germline V gene. CDR3: CASTCKAGELFF. CDR3 DNA sequence: TGTGCCAGCACTTGTAAGGCCGGGGAGCTGTTTTTT.

The chain couples TRBV10-3 to TRBJ2-7, with D hard to call. The germline V and J ends were trimmed by 7 bases and 0 bases, with 13 bases remaining between them. The CDR3 has 14 amino acids. The V gene's germline CDR1 is ENHRY and CDR2 SYGVKD. For the CDR3, the DNA is TGTGCCATCACTGCTGATAGCAGCTCCTACGAGCAGTACTTC. Protein sequence: CAITADSSSYEQYF.

The chain links TRBV5-1 to TRBJ2-2, with D uncertain. Germline values: CDR1 SGHRS, CDR2 YFSETQ. The V gene lost 4 bases and the J gene lost 1 base, with 11 bases spanning the gap. The CDR3 is 15 amino acids. The DNA of the CDR3 is TGCGCCAGCAGCGGCGACTTGGGGAACACCGGGGAGCTGTTTTTT. Its protein is CASSGDLGNTGELFF.

The chain carries TRBV6-4 and TRBJ2-2; TRBD1 aligns across 7 bases. J lost 4 bases, V lost 6 bases, and 5 bases had no gene match. Germline CDR1 MRHNA, CDR2 SNTAGT. The CDR3 has 14 amino acids. The CDR3 region is CASRETGFTGELFF. DNA for the CDR3: TGTGCCAGCAGAGAGACAGGGTTCACCGGGGAGCTGTTTTTT.